These 32 T cell receptor beta chains originate from one sample sequenced in a study of blood T cell repertoires in COVID-19. Generated by immunoSEQ multiplex PCR, the TCRdb table keeps only in-frame clones and is missing some. Here the sample spans some 140,000 clones, approximately 78% being singletons. Sequencing was performed on peripheral blood. These receptors all stem from a man aged 55 to 70 who had recovered from COVID-19.

This sequence joins TRBV2 and TRBJ2-7; TRBD2 aligns across 14 bases. The length of the CDR3 is 16 residues. Trimming removed 5 bases from V and 2 bases from J; junction bases left unmatched: 5. Germline loops: CDR1 SNHLY, CDR2 FYNNEI. CDR3 in amino acids: CASSSGTSGRPYEQYF. The CDR3 DNA reads as TGTGCCAGCAGTTCTGGGACTAGCGGGAGACCCTACGAGCAGTACTTC.

J is TRBJ1-4 and V is TRBV29-1; no definite D call. CDR3 length equals 14 residues. Trimming removed 3 bases from V and 6 bases from J, with 14 bases in between. Germline V gene lookup returns CDR1 SQVTM and CDR2 ANQGSEA. The DNA of the CDR3 is TGCAGCGTTGAGGAATCCGGGGATCATGAAAAACTGTTTTTT. Its translation is CSVEESGDHEKLFF.

J is TRBJ1-1 and V is TRBV18; tentatively, D is TRBD1 (6 bases). Germline CDR1 KGHSH, CDR2 LQKENI. The CDR3 extends over 15 amino acids. V was trimmed by 2 bases and J by 3 bases, leaving 13 bases between them. The DNA for the CDR3 is TGTGCCAGCTCACCAATACAGGGTAGCGACACTGAAGCTTTCTTT. The encoded protein is CASSPIQGSDTEAFF.

The chain carries TRBV3-1 (or the pseudogene TRBV3-2) and TRBJ2-5; TRBD2 agrees at 9 bases. The CDR3 is 16 amino acids. Trimming cost V 0 bases and J 4 bases; bases outside gene matches: 6. Germline lookup yields CDR1 LGHDT and CDR2 YNNKEL (reference sequence). CDR3 bases: TGTGCCAGCAGCCAAGAACTAGCGGGCTTATTAGAGACCCAGTACTTC. Translation: CASSQELAGLLETQYF.

The chain combines TRBV7-9 with TRBJ2-5, with 8 bases matching TRBD2. The CDR3 length is 15 residues. Germline CDR1 is SEHNR and CDR2 is FQNEAQ (reference sequence). The junction had 2 bases not matched to a gene; V was cut back by 2 bases and J by 0 bases. CDR3 region: CASSLSGRYQETQYF. The CDR3, as DNA: TGTGCCAGCAGCTTAAGCGGGAGATACCAAGAGACCCAGTACTTC.

V usage is TRBV9 and J usage is TRBJ1-2; tentatively, D is TRBD1 (6 bases). The CDR3 is 16 residues long. Trimming left V 0 bases short and J 1 base short, with 13 bases between. Per germline, CDR1 SGDLS and CDR2 YYNGEE. Here the CDR3 DNA reads TGTGCCAGCAGCGTAGAACTTGGGACACTTAACTATGGCTACACCTTC. As protein: CASSVELGTLNYGYTF.

The V gene is TRBV12-3 or TRBV12-4, the J gene TRBJ1-2; no definite D call. The CDR3 totals 13 residues. V was trimmed by 7 bases and J by 7 bases, leaving 16 bases between them. This CDR3 reads CASTMITTSGYTF. CDR3 nucleotide sequence: TGTGCCAGCACGATGATAACAACCTCTGGCTACACCTTC.

The chain links TRBV4-3 to TRBJ1-5; D unresolved. The V gene's germline CDR1 is LGHNA and CDR2 YSLEER. V lost 0 bases, J lost 5 bases, and 5 bases lay in between. The length of the CDR3 is 13 residues. CDR3 protein: CASSQERDQPQHF. CDR3 DNA: TGCGCCAGCAGCCAAGAGCGGGATCAGCCCCAGCATTTT.

V usage is TRBV7-9 and J usage is TRBJ1-5; TRBD1 aligns across 8 bases. The CDR3 has 17 residues. Germline assignment: CDR1 SEHNR and CDR2 FQNEAQ (reference sequence). Trimming cost V 0 bases and J 2 bases; bases outside gene matches: 6. The CDR3 spells CASSLALQGAGNQPQHF. The DNA for the CDR3 is TGTGCCAGCAGCTTAGCGCTCCAGGGGGCTGGCAATCAGCCCCAGCATTTT.

J is TRBJ1-4 and V is TRBV7-2; 8 bases are a match to TRBD1. J was trimmed by 4 bases and V by 4 bases; bases with no gene match: 8. The germline CDR1 and CDR2 sequences are SGHTA and FQGNSA. CDR3 length equals 16 residues. The CDR3 region has the DNA TGTGCCAGCAGCTCCCAGGGGGCTGGGGGTAATGAAAAACTGTTTTTT. Residues: CASSSQGAGGNEKLFF.

J is TRBJ2-1 and V is TRBV20-1; TRBD2 matches 13 bases. The CDR3 length is 15 residues. Unmatched junction bases numbered 7, after V lost 3 bases and J lost 8 bases. Per the germline V gene, CDR1 is DFQATT and CDR2 is SNEGSKA (reference sequence). The CDR3 DNA reads TGCAGTGCTAGTCGGACTAGCGGGGGTTTGGATGAGCAGTTCTTC. This gives the protein CSASRTSGGLDEQFF.

This clone has just a few counts. This chain links TRBV19 with TRBJ2-5; TRBD2 agrees at 14 bases. CDR3 length: 15 amino acids. Germline assignment: CDR1 LNHDA and CDR2 SQIVND (reference sequence). With V trimmed by 8 bases and J by 2 bases, 4 bases remained unmatched. The CDR3 spells CASSGTSGGQETQYF. DNA for the CDR3: TGTGCCAGTTCCGGGACTAGCGGGGGACAAGAGACCCAGTACTTC. The whole variable domain, remainder taken from reference TRBV19 and TRBJ2-5, is DGGITQSPKYLFRKEGQNVTLSCEQNLNHDAMYWYRQDPGQGLRLIYYSQIVNDFQKGDIAEGYSVSREKKESFPLTVTSAQKNPTAFYLCASSGTSGGQETQYFGPGTRLLVL.

Only a few counts were recorded for this clone. The V gene is TRBV3-1 (or the pseudogene TRBV3-2), the J gene TRBJ1-3; D call uncertain. Germline CDR1 LGHDT, CDR2 YNNKEL (reference sequence). V lost 2 bases and J lost 3, with 2 bases in between. This CDR3 contains 12 residues. The CDR3 DNA is TGTGCCAGCAGCCAACGTGGAAACACCATATATTTT. Translated, it gives CASSQRGNTIYF.

This clone was recorded only once. This rearrangement joins TRBV2 to TRBJ2-3, with 7 positions matching TRBD1. CDR1 is SNHLY and CDR2 is FYNNEI in the germline V gene. The CDR3 extends over 14 amino acids. Trimming cost V 7 bases and J 0 bases; bases outside gene matches: 4. CDR3 residues: CASNRDSSTDTQYF. The CDR3 DNA sequence: TGTGCCAGCAACCGGGACAGTAGCACAGATACGCAGTATTTT.

The chain employs TRBV19 and TRBJ2-1, with TRBD2 matching over 8 bases. After removal of 3 bases from V and 4 bases from J, the junction contained 5 bases not matched to a gene. The germline V gene encodes CDR1 LNHDA and CDR2 SQIVND (reference sequence). The CDR3 consists of 15 residues. The CDR3 coding sequence is TGTGCCAGTAGTATCCAAGCGGGGGAGTACAATGAGCAGTTCTTC. Translation: CASSIQAGEYNEQFF.

The chain employs TRBV12-5 and TRBJ2-5, with D perhaps TRBD1 (5 bases). V lost 7 bases and J 1 base, leaving 10 bases between the germline ends. Germline V gene sequence: CDR1 LGHNT, CDR2 FRNRAP. This CDR3 has 13 amino acids. The CDR3 DNA reads as TGTGCTAGTGCTTACAGGACCCAAGAGACCCAGTACTTC. Its protein is CASAYRTQETQYF.

This clone has just one count. This sequence joins TRBV6-5 and TRBJ1-3; 8 positions match TRBD1. Trimming at V came to 6 bases and at J to 0 bases, leaving 4 bases not matched to a gene. From germline, CDR1 is MNHEY and CDR2 SVGAGI. The CDR3 totals 15 residues. The CDR3 here is CASSADRGSGNTIYF. DNA of the CDR3: TGTGCCAGCAGCGCCGACAGGGGCTCTGGAAACACCATATATTTT.

The rearrangement joins TRBV3-1 (or the pseudogene TRBV3-2) to TRBJ2-1; 11 positions match TRBD2. V trimming: 6 bases; J trimming: 7 bases; junction bases outside the gene matches: 5. Germline CDR1 is LGHDT and CDR2 is YNNKEL (reference sequence). The CDR3 contains 14 residues. The DNA of the CDR3 is TGTGCCAGCAGACTAGCGGGAGCAGAAAATGAGCAGTTCTTC. Protein: CASRLAGAENEQFF.

V usage is TRBV29-1 and J usage is TRBJ2-3; D unclear. The CDR3 contains 13 residues. Germline V gene sequence: CDR1 SQVTM, CDR2 ANQGSEA. V was pared by 4 bases and J by 0 bases, with 8 bases between. CDR3: CSVGLGSTDTQYF. CDR3 sequence (DNA): TGCAGCGTTGGACTTGGTAGCACAGATACGCAGTATTTT.

Comments on this clone: Other DNA sequences in this sample translate to the same CDR3. The rearrangement joins TRBV3-1 (or the pseudogene TRBV3-2) to TRBJ1-1; D is uncertain. Trimming took off 1 base at V and 4 bases at J, with 4 bases between the two ends. Germline assignment: CDR1 LGHDT and CDR2 YNNKEL (reference sequence). The CDR3 covers 12 residues. CDR3 nucleotide sequence: TGTGCCAGCAGCCAAGGGGCCACTGAAGCTTTCTTT. It specifies CASSQGATEAFF.

V usage is TRBV4-3 and J usage is TRBJ2-7; D remains ambiguous. Trimming cost V 0 bases and J 5 bases, with 11 bases left between them. The CDR3 is 14 amino acids. Germline CDR1 LGHNA, CDR2 YSLEER. In DNA form, the CDR3 reads TGCGCCAGCAGCCAAGATGCCGGTATACACGAGCAGTACTTC. Protein product: CASSQDAGIHEQYF.

The chain links TRBV29-1 to TRBJ2-7, with TRBD2 matching over 7 bases. There are 12 residues in the CDR3. The V gene end was trimmed by 4 bases and the J gene end by 1 base; junction bases not matched to a gene: 1. Germline CDR1 SQVTM, CDR2 ANQGSEA. CDR3 sequence (DNA): TGCAGCGTTGGGGGGGGATCCTACGAGCAGTACTTC. Its protein is CSVGGGSYEQYF.

This sequence joins TRBV6-4 and TRBJ2-7; perhaps TRBD2 as D (5 bases). The length of the CDR3 is 14 residues. The V gene's germline CDR1 is MRHNA and CDR2 SNTAGT. V lost 3 bases, J lost 8 bases, and 17 bases lay in between. The CDR3 protein is CASSESSDSTQQYF. In DNA, the CDR3 is TGTGCCAGCAGTGAATCCTCGGACTCAACTCAGCAGTACTTC.

This clone was observed a single time. This chain joins TRBV24-1 and TRBJ1-5; D is unresolved. Trimming shortened V by 0 bases and J by 2 bases, and 16 bases separated the two germline ends. Germline lookup yields CDR1 KGHDR and CDR2 SFDVKD. The CDR3 contains 18 residues. CDR3 in DNA: TGTGCCACCAGTGATTTGGGTCGTACGGAGGGTGGCAATCAGCCCCAGCATTTT. This codes for CATSDLGRTEGGNQPQHF.

This clone appeared once. The rearrangement links TRBV7-9 to TRBJ1-1, with D maybe TRBD1 (6 bases). Germline V gene data show CDR1 as SEHNR and CDR2 as FQNEAQ (reference sequence). This CDR3 has 14 residues. V was cut by 6 bases and J by 5 bases, with 16 bases left in between. The CDR3 loop reads CASSPLGGGTEAFF. The CDR3 nucleotides are TGTGCCAGCAGTCCACTAGGGGGGGGAACTGAAGCTTTCTTT.

This chain links TRBV19 with TRBJ1-2; TRBD1 agrees at 7 bases. Germline loops: CDR1 LNHDA, CDR2 SQIVND (reference sequence). J gave up 1 base and V 5 bases, and 4 bases lay outside the gene matches. This CDR3 comprises 14 residues. CDR3 sequence reads: CASSVTGDNYGYTF. DNA of the CDR3: TGTGCCAGTAGTGTTACAGGGGATAACTATGGCTACACCTTC.

This clone was observed a single time. Here the CDR3 DNA reads TGTGCCAGCAGCTTACAGGGGGCCGGTGAAAAACTGTTTTTT. It is translated as CASSLQGAGEKLFF. This rearrangement joins TRBV7-9 to TRBJ1-4; 8 nucleotides match TRBD1. Germline-derived CDR1 and CDR2 are SEHNR and FQNEAQ (reference sequence). Germline trimming cut 2 bases from V and 7 bases from J; bases unmatched to any gene: 3. The CDR3 runs to 14 residues.

The chain employs TRBV9 and TRBJ1-2, with 11 bases matching TRBD1. J gave up 4 bases and V 4 bases, and 12 bases lay outside the gene matches. Germline V lookup: CDR1 SGDLS, CDR2 YYNGEE. The CDR3 runs to 17 residues. DNA for the CDR3: TGTGCCAGCAGCCCCTCTCTCCGGACAGGGGGCGCCTATGGCTACACCTTC. This codes for CASSPSLRTGGAYGYTF. Supplemented by reference TRBV9 and TRBJ1-2, the full variable domain reads DSGVTQTPKHLITATGQRVTLRCSPRSGDLSVYWYQQSLDQGLQFLIQYYNGEERAKGNILERFSAQQFPDLHSELNLSSLELGDSALYFCASSPSLRTGGAYGYTFGSGTRLTVV.

The rearrangement joins TRBV29-1 to TRBJ1-4, with 9 bases identical to TRBD1. CDR3 length: 14 amino acids. V trimming: 6 bases; J trimming: 5 bases; junction bases outside the gene matches: 7. CDR1 SQVTM and CDR2 ANQGSEA come from the germline V gene. Written as DNA, the CDR3 is TGCAGCGTCACTCCGGGGACAGGGAATGAAAAACTGTTTTTT. As protein: CSVTPGTGNEKLFF.

The rearrangement joins TRBV19 to TRBJ2-2, with D possibly being TRBD2 (5 bases). CDR1 LNHDA and CDR2 SQIVND come from the germline V gene (reference sequence). CDR3 size: 16 residues. V lost 7 bases and J lost 0, with 15 bases in between. The DNA of the CDR3 is TGTGCCAGTACCCGTGGAGGAATGGCGAACACCGGGGAGCTGTTTTTT. It translates to CASTRGGMANTGELFF. Variable domain in full (rest from reference TRBV19 and TRBJ2-2): DGGITQSPKYLFRKEGQNVTLSCEQNLNHDAMYWYRQDPGQGLRLIYYSQIVNDFQKGDIAEGYSVSREKKESFPLTVTSAQKNPTAFYLCASTRGGMANTGELFFGEGSRLTVL.

The chain links TRBV20-1 to TRBJ2-5, with 8 bases aligning to TRBD2. Germline V gene sequence: CDR1 DFQATT, CDR2 SNEGSKA (reference sequence). This CDR3 contains 16 residues. The V segment lost 3 bases and the J segment 3 bases; nucleotides outside the gene matches: 12. The DNA for the CDR3 is TGCAGTGCTAGTCCTATCGGCGGGGGGCCAAAAGAGACCCAGTACTTC. Translated, it gives CSASPIGGGPKETQYF.

This clone was counted once. This sequence joins TRBV7-2 and TRBJ2-2; TRBD2 matches at 8 bases. Looked up from germline, CDR1 is SGHTA and CDR2 is FQGNSA. Trimming removed 1 base from V and 1 base from J; junction bases left unmatched: 5. CDR3 length: 17 residues. The CDR3 loop is CASSLGGLAGNTGELFF. The DNA of the CDR3 is TGTGCCAGCAGCTTAGGGGGGCTAGCGGGGAACACCGGGGAGCTGTTTTTT.